These 9 T cell receptor beta chains originate from one sample sequenced in a study of regulatory T cells in long-lasting Graves disease. Investigators prepared the TCR beta libraries by applying iRepertoire HTBI primers and Arm-PCR of CDR3 regions. TCRdb itself ran the multiplex PCR reads through MiXCR, one entry per CDR3 protein. In the table there are 200,000 to 250,000 distinct CDR3 sequences, about 19% of which are singletons. Time point here: newly diagnosed GD, antithyroid drugs for less than 3 months. Scientists built the TCR library using RNA that was extracted from PBMCs. The sequenced sample was peripheral blood mononuclear cells (PBMCs), obtained at new diagnosis, from a patient treated with antithyroid drugs. The receptors here all came from a female donor with Graves disease.

This clonotype showed up many times. This sequence joins TRBV2 and TRBJ2-5; 7 bases are shared with TRBD1. CDR3 size: 14 residues. The J segment lost 5 bases and the V segment lost 8 bases, leaving 11 bases of the junction unmatched. Germline V gene data show CDR1 as SNHLY and CDR2 as FYNNEI. CDR3 nucleotide sequence: TGTGCCAGCGGAGACAGGGATATTAGGGAGACCCAGTACTTC. Translation gives CASGDRDIRETQYF.

As to this clonotype: This may come from a read error, since a much larger clone is one base off. The CDR3 carries no conserved terminal phenylalanine or tryptophan, so it likely arises from a read error. This chain connects TRBV27 to TRBJ2-3, with D hard to call. Deletions cut 5 bases from V and 3 bases from J, with 12 bases between. CDR1 and CDR2 from the germline V gene are MNHEY and SMNVEV (reference sequence). The CDR3 totals 14 residues. CDR3 DNA: TGTGCCAGCAGTGCCCGACCCTGGACAGATACGCAGTATCTT. Translation: CASSARPWTDTQYL.

A remark on this clonotype: Since a much larger clone is just one base distant, this may be a read error. The chain uses TRBV2 and TRBJ2-2; 8 bases agree with TRBD1. The J segment lost 5 bases and the V segment lost 5 bases, leaving 7 bases of the junction unmatched. Germline CDR1 and CDR2: SNHLY and FYNNEI. There are 15 residues in the CDR3. The CDR3 sequence: CASSPGQARTGELFF. CDR3 nucleotides: TGTGCCAGCAGTCCGGGACAGGCGAGGACCGGGGAGCTGTTTTTT. The full variable domain, in which reference TRBV2 and TRBJ2-2 provide the parts outside the CDR3, is EPEVTQTPSHQVTQMGQEVILRCVPISNHLYFYWYRQILGQKVEFLVSFYNNEISEKSEIFDDQFSVERPDGSNFTLKIRSTKLEDSAMYFCASSPGQARTGELFFGEGSRLTVL.

This clonotype appeared many times. A clone one base away is much larger, so this may be a read error. V and J are TRBV2 and TRBJ2-1; TRBD2 agrees at 8 bases. CDR3 length: 15 amino acids. J gave up 9 bases and V 10 bases, and 17 bases lay outside the gene matches. CDR1 SNHLY and CDR2 FYNNEI come from the germline V gene. The CDR3 loop is CANGRDTQLTGEQFF. DNA of the CDR3: TGTGCCAACGGGAGGGACACCCAATTAACTGGTGAGCAGTTCTTC. The whole variable domain, remainder taken from reference TRBV2 and TRBJ2-1, is EPEVTQTPSHQVTQMGQEVILRCVPISNHLYFYWYRQILGQKVEFLVSFYNNEISEKSEIFDDQFSVERPDGSNFTLKIRSTKLEDSAMYFCANGRDTQLTGEQFFGPGTRLTVL.

In this sample, this clonotype turned up a few times. This chain uses TRBV29-1 with TRBJ2-7, with D hard to call. Trimming left V 3 bases short and J 0 bases short, with 9 bases between. This CDR3 has 13 amino acids. Germline CDR1 reads SQVTM; CDR2 reads ANQGSEA. CDR3 nucleotides: TGCAGCGTTGAGACGGATTCCTCCTACGAGCAGTACTTC. This codes for CSVETDSSYEQYF.

This clonotype has a count of ten or more. The genes are TRBV29-1 and TRBJ1-5; D call uncertain. Trimming removed 8 bases from V and 2 bases from J, with 16 bases in between. CDR3 size: 14 residues. The V gene's germline CDR1 is SQVTM and CDR2 ANQGSEA. The DNA of the CDR3 is TGCAGCCCCCCCGGGGAATGCGGCAATCAGCCCCAGCATTTT. This translates into CSPPGECGNQPQHF.

Remarks on this clonotype: With a much larger clone just one base away, this may be a read error. No conserved phenylalanine or tryptophan is present at the end of the CDR3, so a read error is the likely explanation. This chain links TRBV20-1 with TRBJ1-2; tentative D call: TRBD1 (5 bases). V lost 3 bases and J lost 4, with 12 bases in between. CDR3 length equals 13 residues. In germline, CDR1 is DFQATT, CDR2 SNEGSKA (reference sequence). CDR3 in DNA: TGCAGTGCTAGGCGGGACGTGGGCTATGGCTACACCTCC. Translating gives CSARRDVGYGYTS.

This clonotype occurred a few times. This rearrangement joins TRBV27 to TRBJ2-1; D remains unclear. The CDR3 loop spans 13 amino acids. V lost 8 bases and J lost 2, with 10 bases in between. Germline V CDR1 and CDR2: MNHEY, SMNVEV (reference sequence). The CDR3 protein is CASAARAYNEQFF. The CDR3 DNA is TGTGCCAGCGCTGCTAGAGCCTACAATGAGCAGTTCTTC.

This clonotype was seen many times. This chain links TRBV4-3 with TRBJ2-7; D ambiguous. Deletions cut 1 base from V and 5 bases from J, with 9 bases between. Germline V CDR1 and CDR2: LGHNA, YSLEER. This CDR3 spans 13 amino acids. CDR3 sequence (DNA): TGCGCCAGCAGCCAAGTCCTACTAAACGAGCAGTACTTC. It translates to CASSQVLLNEQYF.